What follows are 10 T cell receptor beta chains derived from one specimen sequenced in a study of molecular identifiers for immune sequencing clone quantification. TCRdb called the PCR reads again in MiXCR, with one record for every CDR3 protein. The sample has about 510,000 distinct CDR3 sequences; about 26% are singletons. The material sequenced was naive CD8+ T cells from blood, with Jurkat cell RNA spiked in. Regarding subset: FACS-sorted CD8+CD4-CCR7+CD45RA+ naive T cells. These receptors originate from a human donor in good health. Some libraries in this study had Jurkat cell RNA spiked in.

To note about this clonotype: One end of the junction does not line up with germline, which may come from a read error. CDR3 amino acids: CGVVGDVVAGELFF. In DNA, the CDR3 is TGCGGCGTTGTTGGGGACGTAGTTGCCGGGGAGCTGTTTTTC. The chain links TRBV29-1 to TRBJ2-2, with D possibly being TRBD1 or TRBD2 (5 bases each). Germline CDR1 and CDR2: SQVTM and ANQGSEA. The CDR3 runs 14 residues.

In this sample, this clonotype turned up a few times. The CDR3 here is CASSIRGPPYEQYF. CDR3 coding DNA: TGTGCCAGTAGTATACGGGGTCCGCCTTACGAGCAGTACTTC. This sequence joins TRBV19 and TRBJ2-7; perhaps TRBD2 as D (5 bases). Trimming stripped 2 bases from V and 4 bases from J, with 12 bases between. In germline, CDR1 is LNHDA, CDR2 SQIVND (reference sequence). CDR3 length: 14 amino acids.

J is TRBJ1-4 and V is TRBV19; D gene ambiguous. V was pared by 5 bases and J by 6 bases, with 7 bases between. The CDR3 consists of 12 residues. Germline assignment: CDR1 LNHDA and CDR2 SQIVND (reference sequence). The CDR3 DNA follows: TGTGCCAGTAGTCCGGATGATGAAAAACTGTTTTTT. It is translated as CASSPDDEKLFF.

Concerning this clonotype: One base away lies a much larger clone, so this may be a sequencing read error. The chain recombines TRBV9 with TRBJ2-7, with D hard to call. This CDR3 has 16 amino acids. Germline values: CDR1 SGDLS, CDR2 YYNGEE. CDR3 in DNA: TGTACCAGCAGCACCAGCCCCGACTCAGTCTCCTACGAGCAGTACTTC. Translated: CTSSTSPDSVSYEQYF.

This clonotype was picked up many times. The rearrangement joins TRBV6-2 or TRBV6-3 to TRBJ1-5; no reliable D call. CDR1 and CDR2 from the germline V gene are MNHEY and SVGEGT. Trimming removed 3 bases at V and 2 bases at J, with 5 bases between. This CDR3 has 13 residues. CDR3 nucleotide sequence: TGTGCCAGCAGTTATCGGGGCAATCAGCCCCAGCATTTT. It codes for CASSYRGNQPQHF.

This clonotype was detected many times. This rearrangement joins TRBV2 to TRBJ2-3, with 9 bases identical to TRBD2. CDR3 length equals 16 residues. Germline CDR1 is SNHLY and CDR2 is FYNNEI. The V segment lost 7 bases and the J segment 0 bases; nucleotides outside the gene matches: 8. The chain's CDR3 is CASNLAGETSTDTQYF. In DNA form, the CDR3 reads TGTGCCAGCAACTTAGCGGGAGAGACTAGCACAGATACGCAGTATTTT.

About this clonotype: Germline is not matched at one junction end, which may reflect a read error. The chain carries TRBV30 and TRBJ2-3; no clear D. This CDR3 has 15 residues. Germline CDR1 reads GTSNPN; CDR2 reads SVGIG (reference sequence). The DNA of the CDR3 is TGTGCCAGGAGTGTGCTCGGGCCCAGCACAGATACGCAGTATTTT. It codes for CARSVLGPSTDTQYF.

This clonotype was seen at least ten times. CDR3 sequence reads: CASSQVLGEAFF. CDR3 bases: TGTGCCAGCAGCCAAGTGCTGGGGGAAGCTTTCTTT. V and J are TRBV4-2 and TRBJ1-1, with no clear D. CDR1 LGHNA and CDR2 YNFKEQ come from the germline V gene. The CDR3 runs 12 residues. V lost 1 base to trimming and J lost 8 bases, with 8 bases between them.

The rearrangement joins TRBV6-6 to TRBJ2-2; 7 bases line up with TRBD1. Germline V gives CDR1 MNHNY, CDR2 SVGAGI (reference sequence). The junction had 9 bases not matched to a gene; V was cut back by 3 bases and J by 2 bases. This CDR3 spans 17 amino acids. The DNA for the CDR3 is TGTGCCAGCAGTTATCATACCGGGACAGAAAACACCGGGGAGCTGTTTTTT. It specifies CASSYHTGTENTGELFF.

With respect to this clonotype: A much larger clone lies a single base off, so this may be a read error. The genes are TRBV7-9 and TRBJ1-1; the D gene is possibly TRBD1 (5 bases). CDR1 and CDR2 from the germline V gene are SEHNR and FQNEAQ (reference sequence). The CDR3 is made up of 12 amino acids. The CDR3 loop reads CASSLLDTKAFF. In nucleotides, the CDR3 is TGTGCCAGCAGCTTACTGGACACTAAAGCTTTCTTT.